This T cell receptor beta chain was obtained from a study of T cell responses to AZD1222 COVID-19 vaccine. Study-wide results and limits: Dominant at 160-218 and 743-854, vaccine-associated CD4 TCRs also spanned spike. Donors were largely white British and mainly female; clonal diversity was possibly underestimated. There were repertoire samples only from the period after the peak T cell response. Baseline seropositives among AZD1222 recipients totaled only six or seven.

The CDR3 contains 14 residues. After removal of 6 bases from V and 4 bases from J, the junction contained 8 bases not matched to a gene. The germline V gene encodes CDR1 MNHEY and CDR2 SMNVEV (reference sequence). Worth noting for this clone: Antigen unknown.

Method: immunoSEQ multiplex PCR; TCRdb's copy keeps in-frame clones and lacks some. The sample carries about 190,000 clones, about 94% recorded once. V is TRBV27 and J is TRBJ2-7, with 8 bases aligning to TRBD2. This specimen was peripheral blood, taken on day 0 of AZD1222 vaccination. The TCR originated in an adult in good health. The CDR3 loop is CASSPTSGPYEQYF. The CDR3 DNA reads as TGTGCCAGCAGCCCAACTAGCGGCCCTTACGAGCAGTACTTC.